This T cell receptor beta chain stems from a study of blood T cells in healthy people across ages. For the second PCR, which ran for about 6 to 11 cycles, a sample-barcoded 5' primer and a J-beta primer mix were used. TCRdb analysed the 5' RACE reads with MiXCR anew, one entry per CDR3 protein. The sample holds approximately 680,000 distinct CDR3 sequences, roughly 32% seen once. Each sample yielded at least 5.5 micrograms of PBMC total RNA. This clonotype was counted ten times or more. The CDR3 spans 15 residues. Germline CDR1 is SQVTM and CDR2 is ANQGSEA. The J segment lost 2 bases and the V segment lost 5 bases, leaving 9 bases of the junction unmatched.

The sequence derives from a woman older than 75 in good health. V and J are TRBV29-1 and TRBJ2-3; 8 positions agree with TRBD1. Input material: blood. CDR3 sequence: CSVLNRQGPTDTQYF. The CDR3 region has the DNA TGCAGCGTTTTGAATCGACAGGGGCCCACAGATACGCAGTATTTT.